This T cell receptor beta chain was sequenced during a study of control samples from healthy donors and cancer patients. Inclusive of both ends, the CDR3 amounts to 14 amino acids. Germline V gene data show CDR1 as PRHDT and CDR2 as FYEKMQ (reference sequence). Sequencing was performed with immunoSEQ multiplex PCR; in TCRdb, only in-frame clones are kept and a portion is missing. The top ten clones hold roughly 18% of a sample with approximately 97,000 clones, about 85% of them seen once. Comments on this clone: Because the CDR3's place on the DNA is in doubt, the DNA is left out and the CDR3 is given as listed by TCRdb.

Source material: blood. The chain combines TRBV13 with TRBJ2-1; TRBD2, the table's D call, lacks a check against the DNA. This TCR came from a man under 40 in good health. This CDR3 is CASSLVGSGAQMFF.